A selection of T cell receptor beta chains follows, all from one sample in a study of regulatory T cells in long-lasting Graves disease. TCRdb re-called the multiplex PCR reads with MiXCR, one entry per CDR3 protein. The sample has about 620,000 distinct CDR3 sequences, less than 20% seen once; the top ten hold around a sixth. The data also belong to a second study, concerning T cells in Graves' hyperthyroidism and ophthalmopathy.

Sample: peripheral blood mononuclear cells (PBMCs), taken at new diagnosis, from a patient treated with antithyroid drugs. The origin of the receptors is a woman aged 30 to 39 with Graves disease. Each CDR3 is given with its conserved first and last residue. Fields, in order: D gene, clone size, V gene, J gene, CDR3 DNA, CDR3 protein. The D gene is left open where the match is weak. The size field is filled for only some rows; it gives once, few, many or a size class.

d_gene: NA; abundance: NA; v_gene: TRBV6-1; j_gene: TRBJ2-7; CDR3nt: TGTGCCAGCGCCAAGTCAGGGGAGGGCTACGAGCAGTACTTC; CDR3aa: CASAKSGEGYEQYF
d_gene: NA; abundance: NA; v_gene: TRBV20-1; j_gene: TRBJ2-5; CDR3nt: TGCAGTGCTAGTCGGAAACCCCAAGAGACCCAGTACTTC; CDR3aa: CSASRKPQETQYF
d_gene: TRBD2; abundance: many; v_gene: TRBV10-1; j_gene: TRBJ2-7; CDR3nt: TGCGCCAGCAGTGAAAGCGGGAGGCATGGGGGAGAGCAGTACTTC; CDR3aa: CASSESGRHGGEQYF
d_gene: NA; abundance: many; v_gene: TRBV5-1; j_gene: TRBJ1-4; CDR3nt: TGCGCCAGCAGCCCGGAAGGCTCCAAACTGTTTTTT; CDR3aa: CASSPEGSKLFF
d_gene: TRBD2; abundance: NA; v_gene: TRBV7-6; j_gene: TRBJ2-7; CDR3nt: TGTGCCAGCAGCCAAAAGACTAGCGGGAACTCCTACGAGCAGTACTTC; CDR3aa: CASSQKTSGNSYEQYF
d_gene: NA; abundance: few; v_gene: TRBV6-2/TRBV6-3; j_gene: TRBJ2-7; CDR3nt: TGTGCCAGCACAGAGACTTACAAGCGAAACGAGCAGTACTTC; CDR3aa: CASTETYKRNEQYF
d_gene: NA; abundance: few; v_gene: TRBV19; j_gene: TRBJ2-7; CDR3nt: TGTGCCAGTAAGCAGGGTGGCGAGCAGTACTTC; CDR3aa: CASKQGGEQYF
d_gene: NA; abundance: few; v_gene: TRBV7-9; j_gene: TRBJ2-5; CDR3nt: TGTGCCAGCAGCTTAGCGACAGGCGACTACCAAGAGACCCAGTACTTC; CDR3aa: CASSLATGDYQETQYF
d_gene: TRBD1; abundance: many; v_gene: TRBV6-1; j_gene: TRBJ1-2; CDR3nt: TGTGCCAGCAGTGAAGCCTTAGGACAGGTGGACGGCTACACCTTC; CDR3aa: CASSEALGQVDGYTF
d_gene: NA; abundance: many; v_gene: TRBV7-2; j_gene: TRBJ2-2; CDR3nt: TGTGCCAGCAGCTTAGGGCCCGGGACGGCGAACACCGGGGAGCTGTTTTTT; CDR3aa: CASSLGPGTANTGELFF
d_gene: NA; abundance: NA; v_gene: TRBV28; j_gene: TRBJ2-7; CDR3nt: TGTGCCAGCAGTTTATTGGCAGGGCCTATTAACGAGCAGTACTTC; CDR3aa: CASSLLAGPINEQYF
d_gene: TRBD2; abundance: many; v_gene: TRBV6-2/TRBV6-3; j_gene: TRBJ2-1; CDR3nt: TGTGCCAGCAGAAAGGCCTTGGCGGGAGTAGGTGAGCAGTTCTTC; CDR3aa: CASRKALAGVGEQFF
d_gene: NA; abundance: many; v_gene: TRBV28; j_gene: TRBJ1-5; CDR3nt: TGTGCCAGCACCGAACTATGGGGTCGGTTCAATCAGCCCCAGCATTTT; CDR3aa: CASTELWGRFNQPQHF
d_gene: TRBD2; abundance: NA; v_gene: TRBV7-2; j_gene: TRBJ2-7; CDR3nt: TGTGCCAGCAGCATAGCGGGAGGGCCCTCCTACGAGCAGTACTTC; CDR3aa: CASSIAGGPSYEQYF
d_gene: TRBD1; abundance: once; v_gene: TRBV19; j_gene: TRBJ2-6; CDR3nt: TGTGCCAGTAGTACCTGGGACAGGGGGCTGTCTGGGGCCAACGTCCTGACTTTC; CDR3aa: CASSTWDRGLSGANVLTF
d_gene: NA; abundance: few; v_gene: TRBV9; j_gene: TRBJ2-1; CDR3nt: TGTGCCAGCACCCCGACTCCTTATCTTCCGAGCGAGCAGTTCTTC; CDR3aa: CASTPTPYLPSEQFF
d_gene: TRBD2; abundance: few; v_gene: TRBV7-3; j_gene: TRBJ2-2; CDR3nt: TGTGCCAGCAGCTTAGCGGGAGGGCGATCCGGGGAGCTGTTTTTT; CDR3aa: CASSLAGGRSGELFF
d_gene: NA; abundance: NA; v_gene: TRBV20-1; j_gene: TRBJ1-5; CDR3nt: TGCAGTGCTACAGAGGTCCAGAAAAGGGGTCAGCCCCAGCATTTT; CDR3aa: CSATEVQKRGQPQHF
d_gene: NA; abundance: many; v_gene: TRBV24-1; j_gene: TRBJ1-1; CDR3nt: TGTGCCACAAGGGGGGTAGGAGGGGCTGAAGCTTTCTTT; CDR3aa: CATRGVGGAEAFF
d_gene: NA; abundance: NA; v_gene: TRBV5-1; j_gene: TRBJ2-1; CDR3nt: TGCGCCAGCAGCTTGGGGATTGAGTCCTACAATGAGCAGTTCTTC; CDR3aa: CASSLGIESYNEQFF
d_gene: TRBD2; abundance: NA; v_gene: TRBV28; j_gene: TRBJ2-7; CDR3nt: TGTGCCAGCAGCGCCCGACTAGCGGGAGGATTTCGGTACGAGCAGTACTTC; CDR3aa: CASSARLAGGFRYEQYF
d_gene: TRBD1; abundance: many; v_gene: TRBV6-1; j_gene: TRBJ1-5; CDR3nt: TGTGCCAGCAGCACCGGGACAGGGGGCGAATATAGCAATCAGCCCCAGCATTTT; CDR3aa: CASSTGTGGEYSNQPQHF